Listed below are T cell receptor beta chains from one sample, sequenced in a study of Ad26.COV2.S vaccination and SARS-CoV-2 variants. Clones were read by immunoSEQ multiplex PCR, and TCRdb kept only the in-frame ones, dropping some. The sample holds 150,000 to 200,000 clones, roughly nine tenths seen once. The sample consisted of peripheral blood, taken after recovery from COVID-19. All receptors come from a human donor who had recovered from COVID-19. Both conserved end residues are part of each CDR3. D genes are given only for firm matches. Clone size is given for some rows only: seen once, a few or many times, or a class if the clone is expanded.

CDR3aa,CDR3nt,v_gene,abundance,d_gene,j_gene
CASSRLGEYNEQFF,TGCGCCAGCAGCAGACTAGGGGAATACAATGAGCAGTTCTTC,TRBV5-1,.,.,TRBJ2-1
CASKAGGPYEQYF,TGTGCCAGCAAAGCGGGAGGGCCCTACGAGCAGTACTTC,TRBV12-3/TRBV12-4,.,TRBD2,TRBJ2-7
CASSQFSGGGETQYF,TGTGCCAGCAGCCAATTCAGCGGGGGGGGTGAGACCCAGTACTTC,TRBV3-1/TRBV3-2,.,TRBD2,TRBJ2-5
CASSAQAGQPNHEQYF,TGTGCCAGCAGCGCTCAGGCGGGACAGCCGAACCACGAGCAGTACTTC,TRBV13,.,.,TRBJ2-7
CASSRTGGITSSYEQYF,TGTGCCAGCAGTCGGACAGGGGGTATAACCTCCTCTTACGAGCAGTACTTC,TRBV28,.,TRBD1,TRBJ2-7
CASSQDEKGSTEAFF,TGCGCCAGCAGCCAAGATGAGAAGGGAAGTACTGAAGCTTTCTTT,TRBV4-1,.,.,TRBJ1-1
CASSNYNEQFF,TGTGCCAGCAGTAACTACAATGAGCAGTTCTTC,TRBV3-1/TRBV3-2,.,.,TRBJ2-1
CASSLAWGYEQYF,TGTGCCAGCAGCTTGGCTTGGGGGTACGAGCAGTACTTC,TRBV5-4,.,.,TRBJ2-7
CASSIGTSGSNEQFF,TGTGCCAGCAGCATCGGGACTAGCGGCAGTAATGAGCAGTTCTTC,TRBV7-6,.,TRBD2,TRBJ2-1
CASMNPGGRVHEQYF,TGTGCCAGCATGAACCCGGGAGGGAGGGTCCACGAGCAGTACTTC,TRBV6-5,.,TRBD2,TRBJ2-7
CASSLWGNTIYF,TGTGCCAGCAGCTTATGGGGAAACACCATATATTTT,TRBV7-9,once,.,TRBJ1-3
CASSQETHIQYF,TGCGCCAGCAGCCAAGAGACCCACATTCAGTACTTC,TRBV4-1,.,.,TRBJ2-4
CASSQKDEQYF,TGTGCCAGCAGCCAAAAGGACGAGCAGTACTTC,TRBV3-1/TRBV3-2,once,.,TRBJ2-7
CASTPDRGDTEAFF,TGTGCCAGCACACCGGACAGGGGGGACACTGAAGCTTTCTTT,TRBV6-5,.,TRBD1,TRBJ1-1
CASGPRDRMEETQYF,TGTGCTAGTGGCCCCCGGGACAGGATGGAAGAGACCCAGTACTTC,TRBV12-5,.,TRBD1,TRBJ2-5
CSVERETQYF,TGCAGCGTTGAACGGGAGACCCAGTACTTC,TRBV29-1,.,.,TRBJ2-5
CASSYLDRRGGNTIYF,TGTGCCAGCAGCTACCTCGATCGGAGGGGTGGAAACACCATATATTTT,TRBV7-9,.,.,TRBJ1-3